This T cell receptor beta chain stems from a study of regulatory T cells in long-lasting Graves disease (dated by TCRdb to about 2021). Notes on the research overall: In the newly diagnosed Graves' disease group, patients had been taking antithyroid drugs for less than 3 months. This study used TCR sequencing and RNA sequencing of peripheral blood to compare persistent Graves' disease patients against newly diagnosed Graves' disease patients. The study was registered as a clinical trial and conducted in China. A total of roughly 35 samples underwent TCR sequencing: roughly 13 from persistent and some 20 from newly diagnosed Graves' disease patients.

The protocol used for the library was multiplex PCR. Sequencing relied on an Illumina HiSeq 4000. To build TCR beta libraries, CDR3 regions were amplified by Arm-PCR using iRepertoire HTBI primers. PCR products were gel purified before sequencing. The study's processing was this. Gene usage analysis of CDR3 amino acid clonotypes relied on the 62 TRBV and 14 TRBJ segments identified across samples. COPE and FqMerger were used to merge filtered high-quality paired reads into contigs. Contigs were aligned with BLAST to IMGT TRBV, TRBD and TRBJ reference genes, and CDR3 was defined per IMGT. Highly expanded clones were defined as clonotypes with a frequency above 0.1%. Repertoire diversity was measured by Shannon entropy, and V-J evenness by the Gini coefficient. Clonotypes shared by more than one individual were considered public. TCRdb ran its own pipeline on the public reads, namely fastp trimming at Q25 and MiXCR clone calling, and kept in-frame beta chains. Identical CDR3 proteins give one entry, which carries the most common genes and DNA. The authors' filters were not applied to this entry. The sample table contains over 350,000 distinct CDR3 sequences; only one count was recorded for 12% to 15% of them. The biggest ten clones account for approximately 17% of the sample.

Study-wide findings and limitations: The small sample size was acknowledged by the authors as a limitation that may reduce accuracy. More public clonotypes were shared among persistent patients (around 2,600) than among newly diagnosed patients (roughly 1,000). Lower TCR Shannon entropy and fewer highly expanded clones were observed in persistent Graves' disease patients than in newly diagnosed patients, which suggested clonal expansion. Sequencing and analysis were restricted to the TCR beta chain. Because the primary lesion, thyroid tissue, could not be accessed, the study looked at peripheral blood alone. Persistent disease showed preferential use of TRBV28, TRBJ1-2 and TRBJ2-5, whereas newly diagnosed disease favored TRBV20-1 and TRBJ2-1.

This clonotype was counted many times. Its antigen is not yet known. No per-base quality is available; no much larger clone lies one base away. The CDR3 starts with the cysteine, ends with the phenylalanine, and has 15 residues. The retained sequence is limited to the CDR3, 45 bases, with the frame set at the first base. The germline V gene specifies SGDLS as CDR1 and YYNGEE as CDR2. Clipping removes 2 bases from V and 2 bases from J, with 3 as the unmatched junction base count. The sample's time point label, decoded: newly diagnosed GD, antithyroid drugs for less than 3 months. RNA was extracted from PBMCs in TRIzol for both TCR sequencing and RNA sequencing. The diagnosis of Graves' disease followed American Thyroid Association guidelines. Recruitment of patients was carried out at an endocrinology department in Xi'an, China. Each patient gave 7.5 to 10 milliliters of peripheral blood, collected in an EDTA anticoagulant tube. PBMCs were isolated by Ficoll Paque Plus density gradient separation without further T cell sorting. An Agilent 2100 Bioanalyzer and agarose gel were used to check RNA quality, and a NanoDrop 2000 was used to measure RNA concentration.

The same specimen was also included in a second study, on T cells in Graves' hyperthyroidism and ophthalmopathy. As that second paper reports: Graves' hyperthyroidism was defined as stable when no progression to ophthalmopathy occurred over 18 months of follow-up. The hyperthyroidism patients were between 18 and 65 years old and newly diagnosed, with a disease duration of less than 2 months. Any patient with an uncontrolled infection, another autoimmune disease, pregnancy or lactation was excluded. Diagnoses were based on clinical symptoms, serum thyroxine and TRAb, thyroid ultrasound and orbital computed tomography. A first-round RT-PCR of the TCR CDR3 used the HTBI primer set with the Qiagen OneStep RT-PCR kit. Most expanded thyroid clonotypes (frequency above 0.001) were also detected in blood, a finding suggesting that blood repertoires may reflect thyroid immune responses. In cross-validation, a model built on a 13 V-J signature told ophthalmopathy apart from stable hyperthyroidism with just under 90% sensitivity and approximately 84% specificity, and in testing the same model reached 80%/75%. In validation, the model predicted progression to ophthalmopathy a median of roughly 6.1 months before onset, with 65% to 71% sensitivity and roughly 73% specificity. To identify TCR V-J signatures that set the groups apart, the researchers used a discovery cohort of about a hundred patients, made up of under 50 with Graves' ophthalmopathy and 55 to 65 with stable Graves' hyperthyroidism. Prospective prediction of ophthalmopathy was tested in an independent validation cohort of 18 to 20 hyperthyroidism patients and 15 to 17 patients who later progressed to ophthalmopathy. For training and testing, the 100 or so patients in the discovery cohort were randomly divided in a 7:3 ratio. In addition, the study compared T-cell repertoires in thyroid tissue and in blood from roughly 6 Graves' hyperthyroidism patients. Once sampling was done, hyperthyroidism patients were given methimazole at a starting dose of 30 mg daily, whereas ophthalmopathy patients were given high-dose intravenous methylprednisolone. The libraries were constructed in a second round of multiplex PCR and then size-selected and purified. Paired-end sequencing of the libraries was performed with 100 bp reads on an Illumina HiSeq2000. Raw data were processed with SOAPnuke, discarding reads with adapters, uncalled bases, mean Phred below 15, or no exact constant-primer or identifier match. High-quality paired reads were merged with COPE v1.2.5, and unique nucleotide sequences were defined as clonotypes. MiTCR v1.1 was used to align the clonotypes against IMGT TRBV, TRBD and TRBJ reference segments. The analysis was restricted to V-J combinations with a frequency above 0.0001, which together covered about 99% of the repertoires. The TCS score was defined as F50 (clonal expansion) divided by E x V (chaos), with BLOSUM62-based TCRdist calculated between CDR3 peptides within each V-J. Welch's t-statistics and random forest reduced fewer than 550 V-J features to roughly 13, which were used in a naive Bayes classifier (R e1071). Sample size was not statistically predetermined, and investigators were not blinded to group allocation. According to the paper, TCR Vbeta CDR3 sequencing was carried out on about 140 peripheral blood samples, which came from 40 to 45 ophthalmopathy, roughly 75 hyperthyroidism and approximately 17 progressor patients.

The sequence links TRBV9 to TRBJ2-7; TRBD2 aligns with 11 central bases. The material sequenced was peripheral blood mononuclear cells (PBMCs), taken at new diagnosis, from a patient treated with antithyroid drugs. The receptor was isolated from a woman in her 50s with Graves disease. Donor details come from another sample of the same person, matched by shared clones. The bases read TGTGCCAGCAGCGTGGGACTAGCGGAAACCTACGAGCAGTACTTC. Its coded protein is CASSVGLAETYEQYF.